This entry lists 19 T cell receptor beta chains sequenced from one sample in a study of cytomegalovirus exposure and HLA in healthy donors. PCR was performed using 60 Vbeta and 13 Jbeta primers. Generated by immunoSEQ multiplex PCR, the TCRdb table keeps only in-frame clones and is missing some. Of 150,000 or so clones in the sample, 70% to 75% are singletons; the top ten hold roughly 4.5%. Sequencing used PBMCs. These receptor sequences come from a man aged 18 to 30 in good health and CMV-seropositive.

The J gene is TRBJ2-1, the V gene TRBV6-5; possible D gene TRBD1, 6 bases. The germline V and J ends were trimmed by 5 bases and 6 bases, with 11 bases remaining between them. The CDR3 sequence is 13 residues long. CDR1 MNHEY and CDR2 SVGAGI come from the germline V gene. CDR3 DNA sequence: TGTGCCAGCAGTCCACAGGGTACCAATGAGCAGTTCTTC. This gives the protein CASSPQGTNEQFF.

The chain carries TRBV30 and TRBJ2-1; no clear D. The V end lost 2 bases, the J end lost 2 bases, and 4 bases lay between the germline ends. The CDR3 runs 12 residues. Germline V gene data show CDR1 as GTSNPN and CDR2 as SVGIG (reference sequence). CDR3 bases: TGTGCCTGGAGTATCGCCTACAATGAGCAGTTCTTC. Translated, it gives CAWSIAYNEQFF.

CDR3 nucleotides: TGTGCCAGCACTACCGACAGTCCCTATGGCTACACCTTC. Protein product: CASTTDSPYGYTF. The rearrangement links TRBV2 to TRBJ1-2, with a tentative D call TRBD1 (5 bases). The germline V gene encodes CDR1 SNHLY and CDR2 FYNNEI. This CDR3 spans 13 amino acids. The V end lost 7 bases, the J end lost 4 bases, and 13 bases lay between the germline ends.

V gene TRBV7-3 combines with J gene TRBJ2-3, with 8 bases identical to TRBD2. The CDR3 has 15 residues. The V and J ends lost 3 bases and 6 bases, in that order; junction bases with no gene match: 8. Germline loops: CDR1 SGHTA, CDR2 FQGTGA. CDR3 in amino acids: CASSFGGGLLDTQYF. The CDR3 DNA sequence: TGTGCCAGCAGCTTCGGCGGGGGGCTGCTGGATACGCAGTATTTT.

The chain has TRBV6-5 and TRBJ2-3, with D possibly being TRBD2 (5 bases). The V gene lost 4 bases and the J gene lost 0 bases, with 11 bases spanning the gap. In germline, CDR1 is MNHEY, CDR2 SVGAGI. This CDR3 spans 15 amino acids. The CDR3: CASSSLALSTDTQYF. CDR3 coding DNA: TGTGCCAGCAGTTCCCTAGCCCTCAGCACAGATACGCAGTATTTT.

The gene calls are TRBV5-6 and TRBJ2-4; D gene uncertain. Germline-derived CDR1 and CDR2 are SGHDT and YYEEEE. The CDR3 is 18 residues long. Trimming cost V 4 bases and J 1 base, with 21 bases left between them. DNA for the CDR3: TGTGCCAGCAGCCCGGCTTTCGAGAGAGGATTCGCCAAAAACATTCAGTACTTC. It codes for CASSPAFERGFAKNIQYF.

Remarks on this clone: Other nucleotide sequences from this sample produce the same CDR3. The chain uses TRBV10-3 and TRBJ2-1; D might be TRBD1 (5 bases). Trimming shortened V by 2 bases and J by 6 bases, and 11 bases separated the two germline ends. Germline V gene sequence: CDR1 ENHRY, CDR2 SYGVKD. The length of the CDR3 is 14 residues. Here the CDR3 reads CAISEPDRGNEQFF. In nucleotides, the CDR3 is TGTGCCATCAGTGAGCCCGATAGGGGCAATGAGCAGTTCTTC.

The CDR3 here is CASSLAGMEAFF. The CDR3, as DNA: TGTGCCAGCAGCTTAGCCGGGATGGAAGCTTTCTTT. The gene calls are TRBV7-2 and TRBJ1-1; no clear D. CDR1 is SGHTA, CDR2 FQGNSA, per germline. The CDR3 is 12 amino acids. V was trimmed by 0 bases and J by 8 bases, leaving 7 bases between them.

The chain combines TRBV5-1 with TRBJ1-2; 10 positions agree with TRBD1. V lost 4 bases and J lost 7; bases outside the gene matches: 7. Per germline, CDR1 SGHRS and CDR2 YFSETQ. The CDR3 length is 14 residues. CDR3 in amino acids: CASSPQGTGAGYTF. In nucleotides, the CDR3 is TGCGCCAGCAGCCCTCAGGGGACAGGGGCTGGCTACACCTTC.

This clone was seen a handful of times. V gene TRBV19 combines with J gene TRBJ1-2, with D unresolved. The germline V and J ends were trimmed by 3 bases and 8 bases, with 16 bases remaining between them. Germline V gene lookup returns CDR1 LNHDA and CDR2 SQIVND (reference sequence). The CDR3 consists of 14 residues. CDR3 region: CASSISGVGGGYTF. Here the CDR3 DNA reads TGTGCCAGTAGTATTAGTGGCGTTGGAGGGGGCTACACCTTC.

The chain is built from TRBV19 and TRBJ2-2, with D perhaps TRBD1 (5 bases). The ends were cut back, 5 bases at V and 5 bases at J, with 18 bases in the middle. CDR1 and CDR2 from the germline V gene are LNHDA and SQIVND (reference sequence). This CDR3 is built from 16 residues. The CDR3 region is CASSPSGRVRTGELFF. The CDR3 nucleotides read TGTGCCAGTAGTCCCTCGGGCAGGGTGAGAACCGGGGAGCTGTTTTTT.

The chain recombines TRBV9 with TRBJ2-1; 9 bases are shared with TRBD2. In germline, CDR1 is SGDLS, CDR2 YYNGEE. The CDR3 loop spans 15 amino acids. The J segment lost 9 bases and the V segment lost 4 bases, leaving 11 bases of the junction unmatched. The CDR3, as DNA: TGTGCCAGCAGCCCCTCCGGGACTAGCATTGTTGAGCAGTTCTTC. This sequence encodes CASSPSGTSIVEQFF.

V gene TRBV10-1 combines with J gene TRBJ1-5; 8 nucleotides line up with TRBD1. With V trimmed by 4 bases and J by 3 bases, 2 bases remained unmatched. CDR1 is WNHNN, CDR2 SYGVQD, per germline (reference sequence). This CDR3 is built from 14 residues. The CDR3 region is CASSAGGPNQPQHF. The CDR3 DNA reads TGCGCCAGCAGTGCAGGGGGCCCCAATCAGCCCCAGCATTTT.

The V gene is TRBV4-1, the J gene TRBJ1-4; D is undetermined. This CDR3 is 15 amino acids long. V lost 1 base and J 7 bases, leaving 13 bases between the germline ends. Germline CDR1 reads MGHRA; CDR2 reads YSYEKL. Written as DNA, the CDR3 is TGCGCCAGCAGCCAAGTAGGTCGGGTACCTGAAAAACTGTTTTTT. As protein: CASSQVGRVPEKLFF.

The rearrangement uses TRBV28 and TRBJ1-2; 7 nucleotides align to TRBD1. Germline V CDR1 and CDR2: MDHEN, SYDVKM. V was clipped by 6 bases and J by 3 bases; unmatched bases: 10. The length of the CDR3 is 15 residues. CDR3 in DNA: TGTGCCAGCAGAAAGCCCAGGGGGTCGGACTATGGCTACACCTTC. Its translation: CASRKPRGSDYGYTF.

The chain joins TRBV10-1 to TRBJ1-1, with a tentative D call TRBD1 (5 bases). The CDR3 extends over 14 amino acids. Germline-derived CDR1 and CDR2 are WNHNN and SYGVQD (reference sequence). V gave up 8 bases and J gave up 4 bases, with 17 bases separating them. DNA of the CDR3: TGCGCCAGCCAACAGGACGTCCTGAGCACTGAAGCTTTCTTT. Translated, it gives CASQQDVLSTEAFF.

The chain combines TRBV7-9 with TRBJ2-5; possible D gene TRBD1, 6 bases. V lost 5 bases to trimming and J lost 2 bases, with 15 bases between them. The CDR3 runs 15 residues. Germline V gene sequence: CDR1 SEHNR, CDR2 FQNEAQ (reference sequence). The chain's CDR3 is CASSPGTLIQETQYF. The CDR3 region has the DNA TGTGCCAGCAGCCCTGGGACACTTATACAAGAGACCCAGTACTTC.

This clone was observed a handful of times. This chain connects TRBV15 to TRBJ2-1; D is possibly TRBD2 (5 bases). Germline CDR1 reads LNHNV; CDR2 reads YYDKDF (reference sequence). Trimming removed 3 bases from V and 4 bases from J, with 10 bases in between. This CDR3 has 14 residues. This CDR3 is CATSRPGLYNEQFF. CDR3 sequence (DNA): TGTGCCACCAGCAGGCCAGGACTGTACAATGAGCAGTTCTTC. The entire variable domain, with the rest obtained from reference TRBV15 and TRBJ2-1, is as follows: DAMVIQNPRYQVTQFGKPVTLSCSQTLNHNVMYWYQQKSSQAPKLLFHYYDKDFNNEADTPDNFQSRRPNTSFCFLDIRSPGLGDTAMYLCATSRPGLYNEQFFGPGTRLTVL.

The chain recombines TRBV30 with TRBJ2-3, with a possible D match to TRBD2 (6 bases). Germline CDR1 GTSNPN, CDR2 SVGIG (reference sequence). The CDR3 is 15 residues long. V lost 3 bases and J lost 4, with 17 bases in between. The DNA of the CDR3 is TGTGCCTGGAGAGAACTAGCTTTGTCGCCAGATACGCAGTATTTT. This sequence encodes CAWRELALSPDTQYF.